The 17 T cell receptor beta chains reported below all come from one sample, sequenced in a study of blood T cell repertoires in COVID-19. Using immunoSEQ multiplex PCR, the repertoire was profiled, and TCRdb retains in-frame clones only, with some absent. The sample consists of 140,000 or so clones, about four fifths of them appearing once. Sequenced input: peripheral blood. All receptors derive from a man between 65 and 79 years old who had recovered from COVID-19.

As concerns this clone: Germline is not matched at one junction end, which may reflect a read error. In DNA, the CDR3 is TGTGCCAGCAGCCTAGATGGTAGCGGACACTCCTACGAGCAGTACTTC. Amino acid sequence: CASSLDGSGHSYEQYF. The J gene is TRBJ2-7, the V gene TRBV11-2; a weak D match, TRBD2 (6 bases). This CDR3 is built from 16 residues. The germline V gene encodes CDR1 SGHAT and CDR2 FQNNGV.

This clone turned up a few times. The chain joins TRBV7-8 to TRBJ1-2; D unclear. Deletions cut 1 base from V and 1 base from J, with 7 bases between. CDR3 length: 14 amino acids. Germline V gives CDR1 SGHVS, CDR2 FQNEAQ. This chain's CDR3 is CASSLGAFNYGYTF. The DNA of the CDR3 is TGTGCCAGCAGCTTAGGGGCCTTTAACTATGGCTACACCTTC.

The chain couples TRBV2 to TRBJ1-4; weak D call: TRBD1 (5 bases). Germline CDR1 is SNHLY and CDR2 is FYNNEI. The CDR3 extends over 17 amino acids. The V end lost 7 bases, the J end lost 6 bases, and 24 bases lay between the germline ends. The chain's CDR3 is CASTEAGPQTWDEKLFF. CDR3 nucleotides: TGTGCCAGCACCGAGGCAGGGCCTCAGACCTGGGATGAAAAACTGTTTTTT.

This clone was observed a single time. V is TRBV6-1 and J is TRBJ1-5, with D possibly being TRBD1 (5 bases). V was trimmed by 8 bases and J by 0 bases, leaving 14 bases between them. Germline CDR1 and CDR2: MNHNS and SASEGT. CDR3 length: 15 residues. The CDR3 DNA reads TGTGCCAGCCATGGAGGGGCGACTAGCAATCAGCCCCAGCATTTT. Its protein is CASHGGATSNQPQHF.

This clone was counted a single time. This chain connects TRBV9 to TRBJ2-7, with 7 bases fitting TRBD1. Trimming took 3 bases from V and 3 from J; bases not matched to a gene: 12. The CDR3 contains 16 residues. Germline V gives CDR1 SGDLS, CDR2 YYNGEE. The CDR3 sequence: CASSENPRDSSYEQYF. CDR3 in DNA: TGTGCCAGCAGCGAGAATCCCCGGGACAGCAGCTACGAGCAGTACTTC.

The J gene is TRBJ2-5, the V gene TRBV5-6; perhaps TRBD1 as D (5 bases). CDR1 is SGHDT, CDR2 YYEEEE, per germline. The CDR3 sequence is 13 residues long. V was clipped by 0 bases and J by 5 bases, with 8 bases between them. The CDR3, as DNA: TGTGCCAGCAGCTTGGGACAGTTGGAGACCCAGTACTTC. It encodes CASSLGQLETQYF.

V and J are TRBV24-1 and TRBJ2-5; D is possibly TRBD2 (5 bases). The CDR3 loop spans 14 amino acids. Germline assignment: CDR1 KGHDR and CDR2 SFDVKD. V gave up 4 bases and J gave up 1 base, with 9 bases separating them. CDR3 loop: CATSEGRGQETQYF. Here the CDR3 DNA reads TGTGCCACCAGTGAAGGACGGGGCCAAGAGACCCAGTACTTC.

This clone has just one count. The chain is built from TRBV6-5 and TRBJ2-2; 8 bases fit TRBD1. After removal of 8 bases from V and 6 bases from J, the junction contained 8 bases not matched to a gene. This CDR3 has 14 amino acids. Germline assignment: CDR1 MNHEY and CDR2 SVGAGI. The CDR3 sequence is CASSMGRGPGELFF. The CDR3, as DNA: TGTGCCAGCTCCATGGGCAGGGGGCCCGGGGAGCTGTTTTTT.

The CDR3 nucleotides read TGTGCCAGCAGCCCATGGGACAGCTCCTACGAGCAGTACTTC. This gives the protein CASSPWDSSYEQYF. The chain links TRBV7-9 to TRBJ2-7; 7 bases are a match to TRBD1. The CDR3 extends over 14 amino acids. Germline assignment: CDR1 SEHNR and CDR2 FQNEAQ (reference sequence). Unmatched junction bases numbered 4, after V lost 5 bases and J lost 0 bases.

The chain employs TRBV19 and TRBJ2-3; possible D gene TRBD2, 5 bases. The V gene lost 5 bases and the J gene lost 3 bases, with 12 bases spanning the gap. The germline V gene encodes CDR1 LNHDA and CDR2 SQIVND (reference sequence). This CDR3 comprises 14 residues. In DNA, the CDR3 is TGTGCCAGTAGTGGGCGGGCCCGAACAGATACGCAGTATTTT. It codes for CASSGRARTDTQYF. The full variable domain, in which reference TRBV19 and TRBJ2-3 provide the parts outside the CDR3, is DGGITQSPKYLFRKEGQNVTLSCEQNLNHDAMYWYRQDPGQGLRLIYYSQIVNDFQKGDIAEGYSVSREKKESFPLTVTSAQKNPTAFYLCASSGRARTDTQYFGPGTRLTVL.

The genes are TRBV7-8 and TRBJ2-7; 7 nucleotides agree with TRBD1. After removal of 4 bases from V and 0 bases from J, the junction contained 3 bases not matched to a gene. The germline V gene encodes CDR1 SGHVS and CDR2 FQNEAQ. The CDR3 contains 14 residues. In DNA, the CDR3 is TGTGCCAGCAGCTCGACAGGGAGCTCCTACGAGCAGTACTTC. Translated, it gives CASSSTGSSYEQYF.

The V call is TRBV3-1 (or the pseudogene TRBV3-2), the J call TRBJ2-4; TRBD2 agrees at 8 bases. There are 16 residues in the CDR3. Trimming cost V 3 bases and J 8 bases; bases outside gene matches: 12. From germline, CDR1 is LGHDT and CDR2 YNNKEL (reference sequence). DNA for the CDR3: TGTGCCAGCAGCCAGAGGTCCGGGAGGGCCATCGACATTCAGTACTTC. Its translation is CASSQRSGRAIDIQYF.

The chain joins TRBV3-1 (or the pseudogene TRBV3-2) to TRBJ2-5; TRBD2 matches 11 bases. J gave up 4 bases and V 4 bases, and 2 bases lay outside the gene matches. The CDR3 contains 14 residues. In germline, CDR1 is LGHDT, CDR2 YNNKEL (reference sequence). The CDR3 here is CASSPGTSGETQYF. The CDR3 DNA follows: TGTGCCAGCAGCCCGGGGACTAGCGGAGAGACCCAGTACTTC.

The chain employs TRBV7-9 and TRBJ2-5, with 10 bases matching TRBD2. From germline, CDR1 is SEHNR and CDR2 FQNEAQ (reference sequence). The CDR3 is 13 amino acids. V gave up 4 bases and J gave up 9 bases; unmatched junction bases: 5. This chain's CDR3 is CASSSSGREAQYF. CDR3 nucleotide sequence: TGTGCCAGCAGCTCCAGCGGGAGGGAGGCCCAGTACTTC.

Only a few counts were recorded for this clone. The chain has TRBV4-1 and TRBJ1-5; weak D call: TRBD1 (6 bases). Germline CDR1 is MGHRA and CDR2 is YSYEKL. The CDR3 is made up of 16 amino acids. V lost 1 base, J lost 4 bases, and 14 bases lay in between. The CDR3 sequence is CASSQGDTLLNQPQHF. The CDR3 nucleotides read TGCGCCAGCAGCCAAGGGGACACCCTTTTAAATCAGCCCCAGCATTTT.

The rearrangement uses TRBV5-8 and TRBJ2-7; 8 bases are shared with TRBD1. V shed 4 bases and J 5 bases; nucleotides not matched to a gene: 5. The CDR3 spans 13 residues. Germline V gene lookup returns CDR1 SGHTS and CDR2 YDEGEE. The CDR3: CASSQGAGDEQYF. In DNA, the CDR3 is TGTGCCAGCAGCCAGGGGGCCGGGGACGAGCAGTACTTC.

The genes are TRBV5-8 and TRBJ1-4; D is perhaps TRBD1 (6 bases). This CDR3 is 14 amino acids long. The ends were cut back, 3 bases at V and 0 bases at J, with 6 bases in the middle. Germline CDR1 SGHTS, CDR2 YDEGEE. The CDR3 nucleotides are TGTGCCAGCAGCTGGACAGCAACTAATGAAAAACTGTTTTTT. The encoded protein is CASSWTATNEKLFF.